These 10 T cell receptor beta chains were all obtained from the same sample, sequenced in a study of CXCR3-negative and CXCR3-positive naive CD8 T cells. UMI-labeled 5' RACE yielded the TRB cDNA libraries. TCRdb reprocessed the 5' RACE reads and keeps a single row for each CDR3 protein, giving no DNA. The record lists 100,000 to 150,000 distinct CDR3 sequences, of which the ten most abundant hold approximately 0.3%. The sample comprised naive CXCR3- CD8+ T cells from blood. The subset: CD45RO-CCR7+CD27+CD95- naive CD8+ T cells lacking CXCR3 (TNR3-). These TCRs come from a human donor in good health. Some clones in this sample may be carry-over from other donors' samples.

The chain employs TRBV13 and TRBJ2-1; TCRdb calls TRBD1, which cannot be checked without DNA. The CDR3 is made up of 16 amino acids. Germline V gives CDR1 PRHDT, CDR2 FYEKMQ (reference sequence). The CDR3 here is CASSLGLAGAVDEQFF.

The chain has TRBV28 and TRBJ1-5; TCRdb picks TRBD1, but there is no DNA to check that call. CDR3 length: 17 residues. Germline assignment: CDR1 MDHEN and CDR2 SYDVKM. CDR3 loop: CASSLLTGAPGNQPQHF.

This chain links TRBV9 with TRBJ2-1. The CDR3 sequence is 14 residues long. The germline gives CDR1 SGDLS, CDR2 YYNGEE. This chain's CDR3 is CASSPGSSYNEQFF.

The chain employs TRBV7-9 and TRBJ2-3; TCRdb returns TRBD2, unconfirmable since there is no DNA. Looked up from germline, CDR1 is SEHNR and CDR2 is FQNEAQ (reference sequence). There are 17 residues in the CDR3. The chain's CDR3 is CASSPAPSGSGTDTQYF.

The V gene is TRBV12-3 or TRBV12-4, the J gene TRBJ2-1. The CDR3 runs to 14 residues. The CDR3 reads CASSFSGAYNEQFF.

The V call is TRBV28, the J call TRBJ2-5; TCRdb selects TRBD1, and the lack of DNA leaves this call unchecked. The CDR3 totals 15 residues. The germline CDR1 and CDR2 sequences are MDHEN and SYDVKM. This chain's CDR3 is CASRLTGPFGETQYF.

The chain recombines TRBV5-1 with TRBJ1-2. Looked up from germline, CDR1 is SGHRS and CDR2 is YFSETQ. This CDR3 contains 14 residues. Here the CDR3 reads CASSLEVPGGGYTF.

CDR3 sequence reads: CASSIRGNTEAFF. The rearrangement joins TRBV27 to TRBJ1-1. The CDR3 has 13 residues. The V gene's germline CDR1 is MNHEY and CDR2 SMNVEV (reference sequence).

This chain links TRBV12-3 or TRBV12-4 with TRBJ2-7. The CDR3 sequence is 12 residues long. The CDR3 loop is CASSSTIAEQYF.

The chain links TRBV7-9 to TRBJ2-5. The CDR3 runs to 14 residues. Germline lookup yields CDR1 SEHNR and CDR2 FQNEAQ (reference sequence). The CDR3: CASSLETDQETQYF. Drawing the rest from reference TRBV7-9 and TRBJ2-5, the complete variable domain is DTGVSQNPRHKITKRGQNVTFRCDPISEHNRLYWYRQTLGQGPEFLTYFQNEAQLEKSRLLSDRFSAERPKGSFSTLEIQRTEQGDSAMYLCASSLETDQETQYFGPGTRLLVL.